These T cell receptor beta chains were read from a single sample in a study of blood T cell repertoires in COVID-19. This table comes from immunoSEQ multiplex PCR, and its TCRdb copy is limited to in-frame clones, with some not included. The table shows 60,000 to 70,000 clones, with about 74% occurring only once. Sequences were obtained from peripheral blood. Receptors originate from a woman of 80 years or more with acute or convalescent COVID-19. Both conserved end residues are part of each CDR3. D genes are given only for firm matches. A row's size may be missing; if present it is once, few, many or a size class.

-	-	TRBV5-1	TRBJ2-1	TGCGCCAGCAGCCCCCGGGTAGCGCTTAACAATGAGCAGTTCTTC	CASSPRVALNNEQFF
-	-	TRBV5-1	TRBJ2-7	TGCGCCAGCAGCTTGTCCAGCTACGAGCAGTACTTC	CASSLSSYEQYF
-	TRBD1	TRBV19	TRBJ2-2	TGTGCCAGTAGGGGACAGGGGGACACCGGGGAGCTGTTTTTT	CASRGQGDTGELFF
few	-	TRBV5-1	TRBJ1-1	TGCGCCAGCAGCTTGGACGGGGAGAACACTGAAGCTTTCTTT	CASSLDGENTEAFF
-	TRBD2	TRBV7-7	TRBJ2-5	TGTGCTAGCAGAACGGGACTAGCGGGGCAAGAGACCCAGTACTTC	CASRTGLAGQETQYF
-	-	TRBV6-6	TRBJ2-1	TGTGCCAGCAGTTACGGCAGGGGGACTGGCGATGAGCAGTTCTTC	CASSYGRGTGDEQFF
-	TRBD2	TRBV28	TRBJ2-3	TGTGCCACAGGACTACCCGGGGGGTATACGCAGTATTTT	CATGLPGGYTQYF
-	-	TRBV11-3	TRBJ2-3	TGTGCCAGCAGCCCAGACACCAGCACAGATACGCAGTATTTT	CASSPDTSTDTQYF
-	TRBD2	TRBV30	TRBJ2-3	TGTGCCTGGAGTGTACGGAAACGGGAGGGCGTAGATACGCAGTATTTT	CAWSVRKREGVDTQYF
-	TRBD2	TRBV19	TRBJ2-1	TGTGCCAGCGGAGGACTAGCGGGAATCAATGAGCAGTTCTTC	CASGGLAGINEQFF
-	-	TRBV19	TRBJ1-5	TGTGCCAGTAGTCGTCCGCAGGCTAGCAATCAGCCCCAGCATTTT	CASSRPQASNQPQHF
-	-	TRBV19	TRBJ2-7	TGTGCCAGTAGTATAGCAGGACAGGCGGGACGAGCGGGGCAGTACTTC	CASSIAGQAGRAGQYF
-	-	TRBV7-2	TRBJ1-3	TGTGCCAGCAGCTTACAGGAATCTGGAAACACCATATATTTT	CASSLQESGNTIYF
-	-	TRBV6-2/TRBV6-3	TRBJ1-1	TGTGCCAGCAGTTCCCTCGGGGTGGCTGGAACTGAAGCTTTCTTT	CASSSLGVAGTEAFF
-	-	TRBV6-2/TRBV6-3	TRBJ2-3	TGTGCCAGCAGCGAGGGTGGAGGCACAGATACGCAGTATTTT	CASSEGGGTDTQYF
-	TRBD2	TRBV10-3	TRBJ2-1	TGTGCCATCAGTGAGTTAGGCACTAGCGGGAACTCTGAGCAGTTCTTC	CAISELGTSGNSEQFF
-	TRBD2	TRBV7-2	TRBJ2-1	TGTGCCAGCAGCTCCCGAGGGCTAGCGGGAGGAGGTGAGCAGTTCTTC	CASSSRGLAGGGEQFF
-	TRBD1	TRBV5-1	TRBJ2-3	TGCGCCAGCAGCTGGGGGGACAGGGGAACAGATACGCAGTATTTT	CASSWGDRGTDTQYF
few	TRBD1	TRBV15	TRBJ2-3	TGTGCCACCAGCAGAGGGGGCAGGGGGACAGATACGCAGTATTTT	CATSRGGRGTDTQYF
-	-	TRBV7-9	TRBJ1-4	TGTGCCAGCAGCTTAGGAACAGGGACTAATGAAAAACTGTTTTTT	CASSLGTGTNEKLFF
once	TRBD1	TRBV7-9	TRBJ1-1	TGTGCCAGCAGCTCTAGGCAGGGGGCCACTGAAGCTTTCTTT	CASSSRQGATEAFF
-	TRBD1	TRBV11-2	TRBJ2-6	TGTGCCAGCAGCTTAGCTCGGCGGACAGGGGCTTCTGGGGCCAACGTCCTGACTTTC	CASSLARRTGASGANVLTF
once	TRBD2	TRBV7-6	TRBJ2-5	TGTGCCAGCAGCTCCGGACTAGCGGAGAGGTTTGGGAAGACCCAGTACTTC	CASSSGLAERFGKTQYF
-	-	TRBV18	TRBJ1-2	TGTGCCAGCTCCCCGACCAGGGGCGCCTATGGCTACACCTTC	CASSPTRGAYGYTF
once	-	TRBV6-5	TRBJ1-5	TGTGCCAGCAGGGGCGGGCTCCAGCCCCAGCATTTT	CASRGGLQPQHF
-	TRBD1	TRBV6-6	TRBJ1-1	TGTGCCAGCAGCCAAGGACAGGGGGCGACCACTGAAGCTTTCTTT	CASSQGQGATTEAFF
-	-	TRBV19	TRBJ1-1	TGTGCCAGTGGGGCTCAGGGTTTTGTCATCCACATGAACACTGAAGCTTTCTTT	CASGAQGFVIHMNTEAFF
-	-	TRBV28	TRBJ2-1	TGTGCCAGCAGTTTAACCGAGGGGGGGAAGTTCTTC	CASSLTEGGKFF
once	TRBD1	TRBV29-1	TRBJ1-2	TGCAGCGTGTCGACAGGGATCCTATCTGGCTACACCTTC	CSVSTGILSGYTF
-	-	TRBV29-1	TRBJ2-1	TGCAGCGTTGTCCCAGGATCCTACAATGAGCAGTTCTTC	CSVVPGSYNEQFF
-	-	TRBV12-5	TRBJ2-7	TGTGCTAGTGCCCTAAGCCGGGATTCACTCACCTACGAGCAGTACTTC	CASALSRDSLTYEQYF
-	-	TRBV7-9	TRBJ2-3	TGTGCCAGCACCCCAGGGGAAGGTGTAACGCAGTATTTT	CASTPGEGVTQYF
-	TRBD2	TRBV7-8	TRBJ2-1	TGTGCCAGCAGACTCCTAGCGGGAGCTCTGAGCAATGAGCAGTTCTTC	CASRLLAGALSNEQFF
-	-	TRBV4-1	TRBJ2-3	TGCGCCAGCAGCCAAGATCGGGGGACAGCTTTTAGCACAGATACGCAGTATTTT	CASSQDRGTAFSTDTQYF
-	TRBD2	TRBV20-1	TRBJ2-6	TGCAGTGCTAGTTGGGGCGGGGGGATGGGCTCTGGGGCCAACGTCCTGACTTTC	CSASWGGGMGSGANVLTF
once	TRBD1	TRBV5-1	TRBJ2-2	TGCGCCAGCAGCATCCAACAGGGGTCGAACACCGGGGAGCTGTTTTTT	CASSIQQGSNTGELFF
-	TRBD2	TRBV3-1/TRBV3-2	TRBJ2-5	TGTGCCAGCAGCCAAGACTCCGTAGCGGGAGGGACCCAGTACTTC	CASSQDSVAGGTQYF
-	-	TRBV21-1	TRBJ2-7	TGTGCCAGCAGCAAAGAGGGGGACAGGGGTAATCTTTGGTACGAGCAGTACTTC	CASSKEGDRGNLWYEQYF
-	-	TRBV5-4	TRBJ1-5	TGTGCCAGCAGCTTGGAACAGGGAAGAAATCAGCCCCAGCATTTT	CASSLEQGRNQPQHF
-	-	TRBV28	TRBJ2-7	TGTGCCAGCAGTTCCGTTTACGAGCAGTACTTC	CASSSVYEQYF
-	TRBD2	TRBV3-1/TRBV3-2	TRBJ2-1	TGTGCCAGCAGCCAAGGAGGACTAGCGGTCTACAATGAGCAGTTCTTC	CASSQGGLAVYNEQFF
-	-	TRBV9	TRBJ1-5	TGTGCCAGCAGCTCACAGGGAGGGGGCAATCAGCCCCAGCATTTT	CASSSQGGGNQPQHF
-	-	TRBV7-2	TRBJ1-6	TGTGCCAGCAGCTTGTTCGGCGGGAATAATTCACCCCTCCACTTT	CASSLFGGNNSPLHF
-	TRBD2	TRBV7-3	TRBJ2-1	TGTGCCAGCAGGGCCGGGCTTAGCGGGAGAGAGCAGTTCTTC	CASRAGLSGREQFF
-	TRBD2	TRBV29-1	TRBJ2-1	TGCAGCGTGGCTGGGGCTAGCGGTTACAATGAGCAGTTCTTC	CSVAGASGYNEQFF
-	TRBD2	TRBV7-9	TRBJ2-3	TGTGCCAGCAGTTCCCGACTAGCGGGAGCTAGCACAGATACGCAGTATTTT	CASSSRLAGASTDTQYF
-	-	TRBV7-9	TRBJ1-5	TGTGCCAGCAGCCCGACAGGCGGTCAGCCCCAGCATTTT	CASSPTGGQPQHF
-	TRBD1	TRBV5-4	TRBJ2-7	TGTGCCAGCAGCTTGGGTCAGGTTTCCGGGACAGGCTACGAGCAGTACTTC	CASSLGQVSGTGYEQYF
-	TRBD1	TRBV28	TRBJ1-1	TGTGCCAGCATCCCTACAGGGGGCGTGGGGGCTGAAGCTTTCTTT	CASIPTGGVGAEAFF
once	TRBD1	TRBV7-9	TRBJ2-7	TGTGCCAGCGCGCAGGGGGCCTACGAGCAGTACTTC	CASAQGAYEQYF
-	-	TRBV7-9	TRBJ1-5	TGTGCCAGCAGCCCAATAACAGGGTTGAGCAATCAGCCCCAGCATTTT	CASSPITGLSNQPQHF
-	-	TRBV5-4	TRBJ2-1	TGTGCCAGCAGCTTGGGGACTTTCTACAATGAGCAGTTCTTC	CASSLGTFYNEQFF
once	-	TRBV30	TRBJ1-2	TGTGCCTGGAGTACGGTAAACGGCTACACCTTC	CAWSTVNGYTF
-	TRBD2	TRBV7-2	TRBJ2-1	TGTGCCAGCAGCTTGGGGATAGCGGGGAGCTCCTACAATGAGCAGTTCTTC	CASSLGIAGSSYNEQFF
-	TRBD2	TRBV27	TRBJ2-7	TGTGCCAGCAGTACACGCCGCTCGGGACTAGCTGGCGAGCAGTACTTC	CASSTRRSGLAGEQYF
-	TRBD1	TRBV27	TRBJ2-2	TGTGCCAGCAGTCCTCGGGACAGATACACCGGGGAGCTGTTTTTT	CASSPRDRYTGELFF
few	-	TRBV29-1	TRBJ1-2	TGCAGCGTGGGCCGCGGCAGCGGCTACACCTTC	CSVGRGSGYTF
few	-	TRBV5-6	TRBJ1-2	TGTGCCAGCAGCTGGCAAACTAACTATGGCTACACCTTC	CASSWQTNYGYTF
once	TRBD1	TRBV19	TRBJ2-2	TGTGCCAGTAGTATAGGGACAGGGGGGAACACCGGGGAGCTGTTTTTT	CASSIGTGGNTGELFF